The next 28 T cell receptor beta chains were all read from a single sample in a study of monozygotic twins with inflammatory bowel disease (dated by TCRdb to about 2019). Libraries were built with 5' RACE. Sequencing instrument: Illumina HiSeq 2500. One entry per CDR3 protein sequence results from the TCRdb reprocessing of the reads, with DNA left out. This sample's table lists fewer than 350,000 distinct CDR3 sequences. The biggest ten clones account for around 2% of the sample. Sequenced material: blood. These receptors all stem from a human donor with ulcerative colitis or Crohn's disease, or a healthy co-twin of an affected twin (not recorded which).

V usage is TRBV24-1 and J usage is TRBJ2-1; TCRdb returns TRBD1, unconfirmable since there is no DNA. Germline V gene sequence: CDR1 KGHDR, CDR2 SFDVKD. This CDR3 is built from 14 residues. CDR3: CATSPPDSYNEQFF.

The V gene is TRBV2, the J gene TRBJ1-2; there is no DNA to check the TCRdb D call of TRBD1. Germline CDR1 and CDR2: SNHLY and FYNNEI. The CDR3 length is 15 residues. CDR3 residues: CASSAPPDRGIGYTF. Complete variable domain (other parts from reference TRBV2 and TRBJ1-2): EPEVTQTPSHQVTQMGQEVILRCVPISNHLYFYWYRQILGQKVEFLVSFYNNEISEKSEIFDDQFSVERPDGSNFTLKIRSTKLEDSAMYFCASSAPPDRGIGYTFGSGTRLTVV.

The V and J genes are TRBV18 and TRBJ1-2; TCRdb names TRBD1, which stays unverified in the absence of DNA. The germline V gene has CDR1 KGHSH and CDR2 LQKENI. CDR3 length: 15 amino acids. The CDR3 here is CASSPGQQRNYGYTF.

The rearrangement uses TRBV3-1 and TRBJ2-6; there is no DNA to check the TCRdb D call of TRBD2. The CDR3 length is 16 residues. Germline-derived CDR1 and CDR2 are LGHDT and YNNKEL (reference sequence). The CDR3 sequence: CASSRGSGAGANVLTF.

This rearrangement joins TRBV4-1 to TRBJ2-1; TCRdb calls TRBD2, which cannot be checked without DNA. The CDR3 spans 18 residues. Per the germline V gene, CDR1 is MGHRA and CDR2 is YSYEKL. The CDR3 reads CASSQDPAGGVNNNEQFF.

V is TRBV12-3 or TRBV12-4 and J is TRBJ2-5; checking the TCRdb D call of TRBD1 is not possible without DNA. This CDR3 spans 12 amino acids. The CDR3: CASSGGGETQYF.

CDR3 in amino acids: CASSRKAGSKETQYF. This rearrangement joins TRBV7-2 to TRBJ2-5; TCRdb returns TRBD2, unconfirmable since there is no DNA. This CDR3 region has 15 residues. Germline V gene lookup returns CDR1 SGHTA and CDR2 FQGNSA.

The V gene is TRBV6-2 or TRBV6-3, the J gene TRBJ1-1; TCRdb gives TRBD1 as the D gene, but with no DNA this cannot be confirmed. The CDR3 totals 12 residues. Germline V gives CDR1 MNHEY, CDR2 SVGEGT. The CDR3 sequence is CASNRGGTEAFF.

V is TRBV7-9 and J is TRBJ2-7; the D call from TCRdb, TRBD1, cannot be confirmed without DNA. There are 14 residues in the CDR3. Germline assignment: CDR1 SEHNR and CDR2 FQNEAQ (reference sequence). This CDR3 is CASSHREDPYEQYF.

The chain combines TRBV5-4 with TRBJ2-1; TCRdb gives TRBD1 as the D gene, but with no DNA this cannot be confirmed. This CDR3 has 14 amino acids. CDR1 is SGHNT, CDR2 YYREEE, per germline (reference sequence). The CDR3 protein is CASSFVDRINEQFF.

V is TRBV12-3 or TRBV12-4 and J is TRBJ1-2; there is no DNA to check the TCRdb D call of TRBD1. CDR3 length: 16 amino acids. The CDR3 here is CASSYFPDRAIYGYTF.

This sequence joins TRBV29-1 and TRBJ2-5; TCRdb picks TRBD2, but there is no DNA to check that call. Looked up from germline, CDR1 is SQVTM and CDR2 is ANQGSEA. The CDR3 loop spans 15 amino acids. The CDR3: CSVEGHVAGAETQYF.

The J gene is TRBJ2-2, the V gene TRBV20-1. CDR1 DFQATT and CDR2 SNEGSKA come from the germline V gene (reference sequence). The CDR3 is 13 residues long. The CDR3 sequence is CSARYQSTGELFF.

The CDR3 reads CAISETLDTQYF. The gene calls are TRBV10-3 and TRBJ2-3. Germline-derived CDR1 and CDR2 are ENHRY and SYGVKD. The CDR3 is 12 residues long.

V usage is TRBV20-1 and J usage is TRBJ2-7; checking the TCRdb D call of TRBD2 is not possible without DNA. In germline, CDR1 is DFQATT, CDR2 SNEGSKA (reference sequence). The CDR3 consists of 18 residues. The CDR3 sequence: CSARDGLAGDVANYEQYF.

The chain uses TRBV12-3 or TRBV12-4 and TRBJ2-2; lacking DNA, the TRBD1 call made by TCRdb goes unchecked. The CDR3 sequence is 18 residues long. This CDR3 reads CASSRVTQGARLAGELFF.

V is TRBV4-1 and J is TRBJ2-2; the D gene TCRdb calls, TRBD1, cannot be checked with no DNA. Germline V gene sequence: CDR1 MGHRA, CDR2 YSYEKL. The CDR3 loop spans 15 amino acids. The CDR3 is CASSQETGGTGELFF.

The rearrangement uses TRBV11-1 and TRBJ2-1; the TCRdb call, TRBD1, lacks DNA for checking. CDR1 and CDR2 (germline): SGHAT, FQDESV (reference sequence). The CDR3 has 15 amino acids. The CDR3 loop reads CASSLRGDSVDEQFF.

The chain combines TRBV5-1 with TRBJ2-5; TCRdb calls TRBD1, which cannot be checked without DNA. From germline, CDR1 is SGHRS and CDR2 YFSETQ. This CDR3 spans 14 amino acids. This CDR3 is CASSLGGGQETQYF.

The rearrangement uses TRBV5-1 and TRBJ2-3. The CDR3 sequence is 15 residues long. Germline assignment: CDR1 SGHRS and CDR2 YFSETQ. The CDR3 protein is CASSLDSEYTDTQYF.

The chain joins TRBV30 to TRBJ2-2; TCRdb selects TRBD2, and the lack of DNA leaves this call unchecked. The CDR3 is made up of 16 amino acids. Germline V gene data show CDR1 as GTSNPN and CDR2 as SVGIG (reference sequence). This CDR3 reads CAWSDREGKNTGELFF.

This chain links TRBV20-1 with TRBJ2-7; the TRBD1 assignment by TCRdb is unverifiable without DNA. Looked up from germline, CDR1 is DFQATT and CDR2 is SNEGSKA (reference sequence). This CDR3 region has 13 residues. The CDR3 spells CSARRDRGEEQYF.

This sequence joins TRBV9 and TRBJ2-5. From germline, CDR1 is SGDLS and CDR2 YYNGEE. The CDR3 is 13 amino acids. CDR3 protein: CASSVAVEETQYF.

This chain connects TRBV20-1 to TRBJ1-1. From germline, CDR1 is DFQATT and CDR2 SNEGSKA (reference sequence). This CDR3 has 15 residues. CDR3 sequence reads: CSAPSWEGWGTEAFF.

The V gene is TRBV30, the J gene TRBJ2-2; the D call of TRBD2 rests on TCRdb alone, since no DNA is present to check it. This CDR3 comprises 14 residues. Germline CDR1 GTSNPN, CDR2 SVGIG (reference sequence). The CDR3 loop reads CAWSTSARTGELFF.

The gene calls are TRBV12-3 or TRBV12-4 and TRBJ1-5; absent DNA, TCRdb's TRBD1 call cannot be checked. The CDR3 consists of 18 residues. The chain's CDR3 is CASSSQGISNWDNQPQHF.

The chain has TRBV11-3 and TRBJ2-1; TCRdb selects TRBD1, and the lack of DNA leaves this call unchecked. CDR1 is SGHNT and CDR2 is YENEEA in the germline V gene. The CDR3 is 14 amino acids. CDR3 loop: CASSLQGAEDEQFF.

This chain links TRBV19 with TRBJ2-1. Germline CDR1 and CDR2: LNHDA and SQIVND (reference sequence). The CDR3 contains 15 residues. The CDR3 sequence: CASSIGQSSYNEQFF.